The T cell receptor (beta chain) under discussion was sequenced for a study of beta chain features in type 1 diabetes. The wider study: All of the samples together had 85 million to 130 million sorted cells examined.

This clone was observed a few times. The antigen is undetermined. As every portion of the isolated RNA was reverse transcribed, the sequencing read expressed TCRB transcripts. Clones were read by immunoSEQ multiplex PCR, and TCRdb kept only the in-frame ones, dropping some. The sample yields 400,000 to 500,000 clones, about 15% seen once. This CDR3 is built from 12 residues. Looked up from germline, CDR1 is KGHSH and CDR2 is LQKENI. Losses at the gene ends were 1 base for V and 9 bases for J; bases not matched to a gene: 0. Notes on the study in general: Insertion counts at VDJ junctions were lower in type 1 diabetes patients, who also showed more deletions there.

The chain joins TRBV18 to TRBJ2-1; 7 bases fit TRBD2. The TCR originated in a man aged 25-45 years in good health. Sequenced sample: naive CD4+ T cells from blood. CDR3 DNA: TGTGCCAGCTCACCACTAGCGGGTGAGCAGTTCTTC. Its protein product is CASSPLAGEQFF. The full variable domain, in which reference TRBV18 and TRBJ2-1 provide the parts outside the CDR3, is NAGVMQNPRHLVRRRGQEARLRCSPMKGHSHVYWYRQLPEEGLKFMVYLQKENIIDESGMPKERFSAEFPKEGPSILRIQQVVRGDSAAYFCASSPLAGEQFFGPGTRLTVL.